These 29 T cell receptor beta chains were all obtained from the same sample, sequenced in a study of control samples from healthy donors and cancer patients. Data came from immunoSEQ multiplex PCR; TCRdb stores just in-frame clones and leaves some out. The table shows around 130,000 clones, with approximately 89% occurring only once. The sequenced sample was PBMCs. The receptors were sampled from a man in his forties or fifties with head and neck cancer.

Here the CDR3 DNA reads TGTGCCAGCAGTCCGGACAGCAATCAGCCCCAGCATTTT. Translation: CASSPDSNQPQHF. V usage is TRBV27 and J usage is TRBJ1-5; no clear D. Looked up from germline, CDR1 is MNHEY and CDR2 is SMNVEV (reference sequence). Trimming took 5 bases from V and 1 from J, leaving 6 bases between them. The CDR3 spans 13 residues.

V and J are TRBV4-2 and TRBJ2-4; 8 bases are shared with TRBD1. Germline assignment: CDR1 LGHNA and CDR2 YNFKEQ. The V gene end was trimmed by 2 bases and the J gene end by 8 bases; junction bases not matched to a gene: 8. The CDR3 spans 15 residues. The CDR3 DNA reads TGTGCCAGCAGCCAATCAGGGGGCCGGGTTGACATTCAGTACTTC. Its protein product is CASSQSGGRVDIQYF.

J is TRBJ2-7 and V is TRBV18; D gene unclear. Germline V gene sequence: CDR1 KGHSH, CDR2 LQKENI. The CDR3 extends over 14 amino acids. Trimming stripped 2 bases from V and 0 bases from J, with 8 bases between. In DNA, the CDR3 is TGTGCCAGCTCACCATTCACAGCCTCCTACGAGCAGTACTTC. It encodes CASSPFTASYEQYF.

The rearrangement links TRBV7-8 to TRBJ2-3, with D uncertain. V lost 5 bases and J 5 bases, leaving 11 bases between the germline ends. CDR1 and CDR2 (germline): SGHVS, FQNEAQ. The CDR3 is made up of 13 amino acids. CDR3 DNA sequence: TGTGCCAGCAGCCCATGGCAAGGAGATACGCAGTATTTT. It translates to CASSPWQGDTQYF.

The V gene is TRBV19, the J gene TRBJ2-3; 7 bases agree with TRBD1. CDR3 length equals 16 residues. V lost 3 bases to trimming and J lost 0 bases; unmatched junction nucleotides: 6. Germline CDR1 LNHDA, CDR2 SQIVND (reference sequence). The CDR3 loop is CASSIPNRGSTDTQYF. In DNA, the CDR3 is TGTGCCAGTAGTATCCCAAACAGGGGCAGCACAGATACGCAGTATTTT.

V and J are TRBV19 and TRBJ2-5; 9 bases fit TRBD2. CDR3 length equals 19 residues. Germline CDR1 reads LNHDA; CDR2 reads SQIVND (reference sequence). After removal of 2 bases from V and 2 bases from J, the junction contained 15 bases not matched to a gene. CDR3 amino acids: CASSISYLAGGKQQETQYF. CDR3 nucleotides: TGTGCCAGTAGTATAAGCTATTTGGCGGGGGGGAAACAGCAAGAGACCCAGTACTTC.

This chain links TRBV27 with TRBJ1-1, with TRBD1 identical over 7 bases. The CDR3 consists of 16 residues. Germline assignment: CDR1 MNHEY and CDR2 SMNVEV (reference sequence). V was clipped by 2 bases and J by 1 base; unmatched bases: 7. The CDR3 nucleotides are TGTGCCAGCAGTTTACGTAGGGGGCGGGGGAACACTGAAGCTTTCTTT. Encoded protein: CASSLRRGRGNTEAFF.

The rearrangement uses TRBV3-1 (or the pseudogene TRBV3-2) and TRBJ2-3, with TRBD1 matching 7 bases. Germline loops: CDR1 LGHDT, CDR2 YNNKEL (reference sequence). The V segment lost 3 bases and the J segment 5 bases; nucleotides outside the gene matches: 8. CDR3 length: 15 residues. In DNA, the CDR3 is TGTGCCAGCAGCCAGTACAGGGGAATGGGAGATACGCAGTATTTT. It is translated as CASSQYRGMGDTQYF.

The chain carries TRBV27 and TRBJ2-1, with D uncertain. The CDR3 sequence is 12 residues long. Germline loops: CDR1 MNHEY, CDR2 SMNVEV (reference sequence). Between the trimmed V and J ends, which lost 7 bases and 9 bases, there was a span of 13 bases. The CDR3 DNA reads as TGTGCCAGCAAATATAAAGGCGGTGAGCAGTTCTTC. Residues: CASKYKGGEQFF.

The chain's CDR3 is CASSFQHIPGKLFF. The DNA of the CDR3 is TGTGCCAGCAGCTTCCAGCACATACCGGGGAAGCTGTTTTTT. This sequence joins TRBV5-6 and TRBJ2-2; the D gene is possibly TRBD2 (5 bases). The V gene lost 2 bases and the J gene lost 12 bases, with 17 bases spanning the gap. In germline, CDR1 is SGHDT, CDR2 YYEEEE. The CDR3 covers 14 residues.

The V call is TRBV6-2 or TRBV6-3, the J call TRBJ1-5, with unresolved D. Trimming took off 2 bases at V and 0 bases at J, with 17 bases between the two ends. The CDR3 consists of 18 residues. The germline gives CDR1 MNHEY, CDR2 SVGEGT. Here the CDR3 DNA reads TGTGCCAGCAGTTACGTCCCGGCAGCCGACGATAGCAATCAGCCCCAGCATTTT. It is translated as CASSYVPAADDSNQPQHF.

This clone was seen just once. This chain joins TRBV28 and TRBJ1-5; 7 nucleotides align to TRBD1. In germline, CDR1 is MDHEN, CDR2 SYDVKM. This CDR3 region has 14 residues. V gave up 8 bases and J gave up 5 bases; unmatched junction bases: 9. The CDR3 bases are TGTGCCAGCCTAGACAGGGTGGTAGATCAGCCCCAGCATTTT. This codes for CASLDRVVDQPQHF.

The CDR3 sequence: CASSFGGRAFF. The CDR3 coding sequence is TGTGCCAGCAGTTTCGGTGGTCGGGCTTTCTTT. The gene calls are TRBV27 and TRBJ1-1; D remains unclear. V was clipped by 3 bases and J by 11 bases, with 10 bases between them. Germline V gene lookup returns CDR1 MNHEY and CDR2 SMNVEV (reference sequence). This CDR3 region has 11 residues.

This chain's CDR3 is CASRETAPRSNTEAFF. DNA for the CDR3: TGTGCCAGCAGGGAAACGGCCCCACGGTCGAACACTGAAGCTTTCTTT. V is TRBV2 and J is TRBJ1-1; D is unresolved. V was clipped by 6 bases and J by 1 base, with 18 bases between them. This CDR3 spans 16 amino acids. The germline gives CDR1 SNHLY, CDR2 FYNNEI.

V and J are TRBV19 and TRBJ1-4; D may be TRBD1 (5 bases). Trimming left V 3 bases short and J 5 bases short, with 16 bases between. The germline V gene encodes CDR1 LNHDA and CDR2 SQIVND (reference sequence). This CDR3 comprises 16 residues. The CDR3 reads CASSIMRQRNNEKLFF. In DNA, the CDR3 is TGTGCCAGTAGTATTATGAGACAGCGAAACAATGAAAAACTGTTTTTT.

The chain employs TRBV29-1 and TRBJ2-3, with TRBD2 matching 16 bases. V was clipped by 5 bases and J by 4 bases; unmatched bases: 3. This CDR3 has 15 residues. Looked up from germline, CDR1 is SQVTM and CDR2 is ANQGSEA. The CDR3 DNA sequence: TGCAGCGTTTTAGGGACTAGCGGGAGGGCAGATACGCAGTATTTT. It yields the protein CSVLGTSGRADTQYF.

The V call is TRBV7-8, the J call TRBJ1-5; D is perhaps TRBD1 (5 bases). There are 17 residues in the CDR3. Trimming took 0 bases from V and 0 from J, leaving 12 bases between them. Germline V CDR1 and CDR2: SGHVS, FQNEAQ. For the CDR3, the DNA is TGTGCCAGCAGCTTAGCGTCTCGGGGGGATAGCAATCAGCCCCAGCATTTT. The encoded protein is CASSLASRGDSNQPQHF. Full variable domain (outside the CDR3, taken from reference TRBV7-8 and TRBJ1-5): GAGVSQSPRYKVAKRGQDVALRCDPISGHVSLFWYQQALGQGPEFLTYFQNEAQLDKSGLPSDRFFAERPEGSVSTLKIQRTQQEDSAVYLCASSLASRGDSNQPQHFGDGTRLSIL.

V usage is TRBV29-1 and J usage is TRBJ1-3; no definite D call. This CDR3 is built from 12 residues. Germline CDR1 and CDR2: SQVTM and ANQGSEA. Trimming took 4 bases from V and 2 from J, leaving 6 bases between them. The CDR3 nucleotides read TGCAGCGTTGGAAGCCCTGGAAACACCATATATTTT. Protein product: CSVGSPGNTIYF.

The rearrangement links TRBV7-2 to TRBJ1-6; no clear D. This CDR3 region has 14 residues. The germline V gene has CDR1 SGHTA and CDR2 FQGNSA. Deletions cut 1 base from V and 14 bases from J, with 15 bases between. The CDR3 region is CASSLVMVGRALHF. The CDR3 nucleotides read TGTGCCAGCAGCTTAGTAATGGTAGGGAGGGCCCTCCACTTT. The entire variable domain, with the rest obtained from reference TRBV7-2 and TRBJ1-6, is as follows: GAGVSQSPSNKVTEKGKDVELRCDPISGHTALYWYRQSLGQGLEFLIYFQGNSAPDKSGLPSDRFSAERTGGSVSTLTIQRTQQEDSAVYLCASSLVMVGRALHFGNGTRLTVT.

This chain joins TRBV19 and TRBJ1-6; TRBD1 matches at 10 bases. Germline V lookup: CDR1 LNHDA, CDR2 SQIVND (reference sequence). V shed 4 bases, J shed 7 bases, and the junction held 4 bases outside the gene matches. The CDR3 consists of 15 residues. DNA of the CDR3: TGTGCCAGTAGTAGATGGGGACAGGGGAATTCACCCCTCCACTTT. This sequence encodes CASSRWGQGNSPLHF.

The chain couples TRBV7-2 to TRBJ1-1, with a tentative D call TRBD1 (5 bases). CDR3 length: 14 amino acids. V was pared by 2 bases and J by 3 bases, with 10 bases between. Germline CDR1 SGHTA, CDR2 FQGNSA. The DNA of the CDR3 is TGTGCCAGCAGCTTATGGGACGGGTACACTGAAGCTTTCTTT. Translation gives CASSLWDGYTEAFF.

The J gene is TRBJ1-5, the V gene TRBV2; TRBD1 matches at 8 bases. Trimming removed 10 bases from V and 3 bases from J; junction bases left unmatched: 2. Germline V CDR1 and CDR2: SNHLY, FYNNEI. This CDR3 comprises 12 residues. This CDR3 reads CATQGANQPQHF. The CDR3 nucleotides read TGTGCCACCCAGGGGGCCAATCAGCCCCAGCATTTT. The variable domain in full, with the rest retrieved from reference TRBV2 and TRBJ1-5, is EPEVTQTPSHQVTQMGQEVILRCVPISNHLYFYWYRQILGQKVEFLVSFYNNEISEKSEIFDDQFSVERPDGSNFTLKIRSTKLEDSAMYFCATQGANQPQHFGDGTRLSIL.

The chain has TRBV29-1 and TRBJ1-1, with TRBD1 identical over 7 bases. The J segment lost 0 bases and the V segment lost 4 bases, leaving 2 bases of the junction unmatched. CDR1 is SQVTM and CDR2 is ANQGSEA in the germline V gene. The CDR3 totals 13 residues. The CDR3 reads CSVVGQMNTEAFF. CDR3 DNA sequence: TGCAGCGTTGTGGGACAGATGAACACTGAAGCTTTCTTT.

The CDR3 is CASSEEAQTRELFF. In DNA, the CDR3 is TGTGCCAGCAGTGAAGAGGCCCAGACTCGGGAGCTGTTTTTT. V is TRBV2 and J is TRBJ2-2; D is undetermined. Between the trimmed V and J ends, which lost 1 base and 9 bases, there was a span of 12 bases. This CDR3 contains 14 residues. Per the germline V gene, CDR1 is SNHLY and CDR2 is FYNNEI.

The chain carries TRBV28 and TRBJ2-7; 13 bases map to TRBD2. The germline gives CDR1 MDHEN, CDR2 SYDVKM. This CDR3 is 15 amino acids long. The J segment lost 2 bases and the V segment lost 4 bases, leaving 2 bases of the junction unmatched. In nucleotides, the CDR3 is TGTGCCAGCAGTTCTGGGACTAGCGGGACCTACGAGCAGTACTTC. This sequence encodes CASSSGTSGTYEQYF.

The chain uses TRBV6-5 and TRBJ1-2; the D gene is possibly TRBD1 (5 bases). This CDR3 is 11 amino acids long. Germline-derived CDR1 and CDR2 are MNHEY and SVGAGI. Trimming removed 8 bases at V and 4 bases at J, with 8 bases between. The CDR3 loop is CASGGSYGYTF. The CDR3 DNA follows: TGTGCCAGCGGGGGGTCCTATGGCTACACCTTC.

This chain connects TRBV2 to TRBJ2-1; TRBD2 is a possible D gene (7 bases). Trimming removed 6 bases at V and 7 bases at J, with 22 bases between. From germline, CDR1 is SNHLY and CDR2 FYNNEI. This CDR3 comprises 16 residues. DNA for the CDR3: TGTGCCAGCAGCAGTTTCGGGGGGCCCGAAGGGAATGAGCAGTTCTTC. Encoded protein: CASSSFGGPEGNEQFF.

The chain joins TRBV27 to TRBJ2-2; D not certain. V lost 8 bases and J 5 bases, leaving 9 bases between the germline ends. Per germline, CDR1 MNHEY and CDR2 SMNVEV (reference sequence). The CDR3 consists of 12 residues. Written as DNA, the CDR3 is TGTGCCAGCCGCAAATGGACCGGGGAGCTGTTTTTT. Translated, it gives CASRKWTGELFF.

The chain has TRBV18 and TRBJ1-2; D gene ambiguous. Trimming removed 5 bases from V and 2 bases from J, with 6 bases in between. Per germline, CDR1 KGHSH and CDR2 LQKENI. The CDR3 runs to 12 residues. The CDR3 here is CASSRLNYGYTF. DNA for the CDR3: TGTGCCAGCTCAAGGCTAAACTATGGCTACACCTTC.